The rows below give T cell receptor beta chains drawn from one sample of a study of OX40 agonist ivuxolimab in advanced cancers. The method was immunoSEQ multiplex PCR; TCRdb's version includes in-frame clones alone and lacks a portion of them. The data contain about 150,000 clones, about 93% of them singletons. The sample in question was CD4+ or CD8+ T cells sorted from blood, obtained in a trial of the OX40 agonist ivuxolimab. Every receptor here comes from an adult with an advanced solid tumor such as melanoma, head and neck, liver or kidney cancer. CDR3s include the opening cysteine and the closing phenylalanine or tryptophan. A D gene is named only where the DNA matches it firmly.

>.|TRBJ2-2|TRBV5-1
TGCGCCAGCATGCGACTGACGAACACCGGGGAGCTGTTTTTT
CASMRLTNTGELFF
>TRBD1|TRBJ1-2|TRBV29-1
TGCAGCGTCGCAGAATCCGGGACAGCGAACTATGGCTACACCTTC
CSVAESGTANYGYTF
>.|TRBJ2-7|TRBV30
TGTGCCTGGAGTGTACGCAGCTACGAGCAGTACTTC
CAWSVRSYEQYF
>.|TRBJ2-3|TRBV7-3
TGTGCCAGCAGCCTAAACGGGGGTTCTAGCACAGATACGCAGTATTTT
CASSLNGGSSTDTQYF
>.|TRBJ2-7|TRBV11-1
TGTGCCAGCAGCCCCTTAGCTGGAGTCCGGGACGAGCAGTACTTC
CASSPLAGVRDEQYF
>TRBD1|TRBJ1-2|TRBV6-6
TGTGCCAGCAGTTCTTGGACAGGGGGAGGCTATGGCTACACCTTC
CASSSWTGGGYGYTF
>TRBD2|TRBJ2-1|TRBV25-1
TGTGCCAGCAGTGAAGCGGGACTAGCCACCTACAATGAGCAGTTCTTC
CASSEAGLATYNEQFF
>TRBD2|TRBJ2-7|TRBV7-6
TGTGCCAGCAGCTCCTGGACTAGAGCCTACGAGCAGTACTTC
CASSSWTRAYEQYF
>TRBD1|TRBJ1-6|TRBV11-2
TGTGCCAGCAGCTTAAGGGTCGGGACAGGGAATTCACCCCTCCACTTT
CASSLRVGTGNSPLHF
>.|TRBJ2-5|TRBV7-2
TGTGCCAGCAGCTTAGGGGCTACCGCCGAGGGAGGATGGGAGACCCAGTACTTC
CASSLGATAEGGWETQYF
>.|TRBJ1-2|TRBV18
TGTGCCAGCTCTCCTCAGGGGATTTTCGGCTACACCTTC
CASSPQGIFGYTF
>.|TRBJ1-1|TRBV6-5
TGTGCCAGCAGTTACTCGGGCAGGGGACCTGAAGCTTTCTTT
CASSYSGRGPEAFF
>.|TRBJ1-1|TRBV11-2
TGTGCCAGCAGCCCGAGGCGGGCCCCGGCGGCTTTCTTT
CASSPRRAPAAFF
>TRBD2|TRBJ2-5|TRBV6-5
TGTGCCAGCAGTTACGGGACTAGCAAAGAGACCCAGTACTTC
CASSYGTSKETQYF
>TRBD2|TRBJ2-1|TRBV6-6
TGTGCCGCTCGGTCTAGCGGGATCAATGAGCAGTTCTTC
CAARSSGINEQFF
>.|TRBJ1-1|TRBV18
TGTGCCAGCTCACAATATTACAACACTGAAGCTTTCTTT
CASSQYYNTEAFF